This entry lists 4 T cell receptor beta chains sequenced from one sample in a study of response to subunit inactivated influenza vaccine. One entry per CDR3 protein, called by TCRdb with MiXCR from the RT-PCR reads. The table has hundreds of thousands of distinct CDR3 sequences, about 15% seen once; the top ten hold around 7.6%. This sample comprised PBMCs from blood, obtained less than 15 days before vaccination. The receptors shown here come from a man between 50 and 59 years old who received an inactivated influenza vaccine.

This clonotype has only a few counts. V is TRBV3-1 and J is TRBJ2-3; the match to TRBD2 covers 8 bases. Germline CDR1 is LGHDT and CDR2 is YNNKEL (reference sequence). The CDR3 is 14 amino acids. J lost 4 bases, V lost 2 bases, and 2 bases had no gene match. In DNA, the CDR3 is TGTGCCAGCAGCCAATTTAGCGGGGCAGATACGCAGTATTTT. Encoded protein: CASSQFSGADTQYF.

This clonotype was seen more than once but under ten times. V and J are TRBV6-5 and TRBJ2-1; D ambiguous. This CDR3 comprises 17 residues. The germline V gene has CDR1 MNHEY and CDR2 SVGAGI. Trimming pared 4 bases from V and 6 bases from J, leaving 22 bases between. The CDR3 nucleotides are TGTGCCAGCAGTTTTTCTAGTCGCGGACGCGACGGCAATGAGCAGTTCTTC. It specifies CASSFSSRGRDGNEQFF.

The V gene is TRBV28, the J gene TRBJ2-3, with D unresolved. This CDR3 spans 13 amino acids. V was pared by 6 bases and J by 2 bases, with 9 bases between. CDR1 and CDR2 (germline): MDHEN, SYDVKM. CDR3 sequence: CASRRRNTDTQYF. CDR3 nucleotide sequence: TGTGCCAGCAGAAGGCGGAACACAGATACGCAGTATTTT.

This chain links TRBV12-3 or TRBV12-4 with TRBJ2-1; D uncertain. Trimming removed 4 bases at V and 10 bases at J, with 11 bases between. The CDR3 spans 12 residues. This CDR3 is CASSSQVSEQFF. The CDR3, as DNA: TGTGCCAGCAGTTCTCAGGTTTCCGAGCAGTTCTTC.